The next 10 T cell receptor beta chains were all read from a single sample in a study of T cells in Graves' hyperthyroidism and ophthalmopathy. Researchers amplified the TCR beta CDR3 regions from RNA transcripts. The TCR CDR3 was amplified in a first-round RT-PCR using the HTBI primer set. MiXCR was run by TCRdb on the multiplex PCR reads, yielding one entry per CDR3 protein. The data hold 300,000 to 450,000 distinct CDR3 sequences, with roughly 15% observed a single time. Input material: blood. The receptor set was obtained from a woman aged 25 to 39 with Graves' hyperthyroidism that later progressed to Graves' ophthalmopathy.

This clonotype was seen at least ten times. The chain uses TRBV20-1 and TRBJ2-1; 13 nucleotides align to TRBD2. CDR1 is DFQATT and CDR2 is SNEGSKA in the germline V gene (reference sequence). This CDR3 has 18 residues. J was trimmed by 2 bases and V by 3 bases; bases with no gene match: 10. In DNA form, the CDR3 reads TGCAGTGCTAGTGCCGGTACTAGCGGGAGGGAGGCCTACAATGAGCAGTTCTTC. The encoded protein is CSASAGTSGREAYNEQFF.

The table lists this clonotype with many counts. The CDR3 reads CASSVEGPFFQGGEKLFF. CDR3 in DNA: TGTGCCAGCAGCGTAGAGGGCCCTTTTTTCCAGGGCGGTGAGAAACTGTTTTTT. The chain joins TRBV9 to TRBJ1-4; TRBD1 might be the D (5 bases). CDR1 and CDR2 from the germline V gene are SGDLS and YYNGEE. Trimming cost V 0 bases and J 11 bases, with 26 bases left between them. CDR3 size: 18 residues.

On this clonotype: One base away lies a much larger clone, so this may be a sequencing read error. The CDR3 nucleotides read TGTGCCAACAGTTCCGCCGGGACAGGAGATGGCTACACCTTC. This sequence encodes CANSSAGTGDGYTF. This chain links TRBV6-9 with TRBJ1-2; 8 positions match TRBD1. CDR1 and CDR2 (germline): MNHGY, SVAAGI. The CDR3 has 14 residues.

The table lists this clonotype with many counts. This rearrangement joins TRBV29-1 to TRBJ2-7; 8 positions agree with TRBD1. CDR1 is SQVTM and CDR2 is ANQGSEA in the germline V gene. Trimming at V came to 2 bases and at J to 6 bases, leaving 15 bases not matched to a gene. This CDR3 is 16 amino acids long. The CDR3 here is CSVERSIGQGVGEQYF. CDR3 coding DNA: TGCAGCGTTGAAAGAAGTATCGGACAGGGAGTCGGCGAGCAGTACTTC.

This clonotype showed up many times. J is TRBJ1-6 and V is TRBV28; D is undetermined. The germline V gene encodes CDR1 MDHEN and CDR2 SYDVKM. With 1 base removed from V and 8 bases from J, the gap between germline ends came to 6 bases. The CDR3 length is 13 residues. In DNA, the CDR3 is TGTGCCAGCAGTTTATCCCCTGATTCACCCCTCCACTTT. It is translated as CASSLSPDSPLHF.

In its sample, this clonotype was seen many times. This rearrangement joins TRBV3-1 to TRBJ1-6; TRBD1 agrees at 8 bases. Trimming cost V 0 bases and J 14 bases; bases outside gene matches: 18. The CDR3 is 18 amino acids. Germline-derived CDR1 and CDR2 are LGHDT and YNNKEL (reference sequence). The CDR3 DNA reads TGTGCCAGCAGCCAAGAAGTTAACCGGGACAGGAACCAATTGGCCCTCCACTTT. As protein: CASSQEVNRDRNQLALHF.

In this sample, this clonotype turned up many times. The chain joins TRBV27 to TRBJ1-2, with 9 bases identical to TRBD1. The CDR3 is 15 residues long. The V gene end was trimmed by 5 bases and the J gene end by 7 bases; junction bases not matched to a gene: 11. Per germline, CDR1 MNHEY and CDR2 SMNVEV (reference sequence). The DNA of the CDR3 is TGTGCCAGCAGTCGATTCCGGGACAGGGTCTCTGGCTACACCTTC. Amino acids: CASSRFRDRVSGYTF.

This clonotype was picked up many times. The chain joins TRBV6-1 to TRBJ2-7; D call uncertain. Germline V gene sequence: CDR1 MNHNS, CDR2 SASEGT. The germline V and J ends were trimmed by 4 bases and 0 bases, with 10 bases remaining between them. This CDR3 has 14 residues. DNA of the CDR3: TGTGCCAGCAGTGGTGGTGCATACTCCTACGAGCAGTACTTC. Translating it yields CASSGGAYSYEQYF.

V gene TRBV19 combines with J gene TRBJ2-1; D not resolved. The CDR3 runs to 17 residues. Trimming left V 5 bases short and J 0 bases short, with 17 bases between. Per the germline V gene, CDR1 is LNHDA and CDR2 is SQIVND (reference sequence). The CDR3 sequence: CASSPTAGRSSYNEQFF. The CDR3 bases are TGTGCCAGTAGTCCAACCGCCGGCAGAAGCTCCTACAATGAGCAGTTCTTC.

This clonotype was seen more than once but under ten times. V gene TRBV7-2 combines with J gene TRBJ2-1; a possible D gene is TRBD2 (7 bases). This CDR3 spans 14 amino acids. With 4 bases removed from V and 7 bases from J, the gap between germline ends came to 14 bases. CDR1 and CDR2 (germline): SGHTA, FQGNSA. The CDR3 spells CASSYWGGRNEQFF. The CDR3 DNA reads TGTGCCAGCAGCTACTGGGGGGGCCGGAATGAGCAGTTCTTC.